A selection of T cell receptor beta chains follows, all from one sample in a study of T cell repertoires in cytomegalovirus infection. TCRdb fed the reads into MiXCR, producing one record per CDR3 protein. The sample consists of approximately 1,000,000 distinct CDR3 sequences, approximately 30% of them appearing once. The antigens for these receptors are not known. The sample was cultured CD8+ T cells from PBMCs, taken from culture after CMV antigen stimulation. All receptors come from a human donor in good health (CMV status not recorded). Some clones in this sample may be carry-over from other donors' samples. CDR3s include the opening cysteine and the closing phenylalanine or tryptophan. The order of the fields is clone size, V gene, J gene, D gene, CDR3 protein, CDR3 DNA. D genes are given only for firm matches. Expanded clones get a size class; other rows say once, few or many, or leave the size out.

size: -; V: TRBV19; J: TRBJ2-1; D: TRBD2; CDR3: CASSIDLAGGGNEQFF; DNA: TGTGCCAGTAGTATAGATCTGGCGGGGGGCGGCAATGAGCAGTTCTTC
size: -; V: TRBV6-1; J: TRBJ1-1; D: TRBD1; CDR3: CASSANHRDRNTEAFF; DNA: TGTGCCAGCAGTGCTAATCACCGGGACAGGAACACTGAAGCTTTCTTT
size: -; V: TRBV29-1; J: TRBJ2-7; D: -; CDR3: CSVPEGDSYEQYF; DNA: TGCAGCGTTCCAGAAGGTGATAGCTACGAGCAGTACTTC
size: -; V: TRBV7-9; J: TRBJ2-1; D: TRBD1; CDR3: CASSLAPRTGFVSLHEQFF; DNA: TGTGCCAGCAGCTTAGCGCCCAGGACAGGGTTTGTTAGTCTTCATGAGCAGTTCTTC
size: many; V: TRBV7-6; J: TRBJ2-7; D: TRBD2; CDR3: CASSLGTSGTPYEQYF; DNA: TGTGCCAGCAGCTTAGGAACTAGCGGTACCCCCTACGAGCAGTACTTC
size: -; V: TRBV6-5; J: TRBJ1-1; D: -; CDR3: CASRDYRDYGRTEAFF; DNA: TGTGCCAGCAGAGACTACCGGGACTACGGCCGCACTGAAGCTTTCTTT
size: -; V: TRBV24-1; J: TRBJ2-5; D: -; CDR3: CATSDFPSTGTRYQETQYF; DNA: TGTGCCACCAGTGATTTCCCTAGTACTGGGACGAGGTACCAAGAGACCCAGTACTTC
size: -; V: TRBV28; J: TRBJ2-2; D: -; CDR3: CASRDRGRTTGELFF; DNA: TGTGCCAGCAGGGATCGGGGTCGAACGACCGGGGAGCTGTTTTTT
size: -; V: TRBV6-1; J: TRBJ1-5; D: -; CDR3: CASSEGWVHQPQHF; DNA: TGTGCCAGCAGTGAAGGATGGGTTCATCAGCCCCAGCATTTT
size: -; V: TRBV12-5; J: TRBJ1-1; D: -; CDR3: CASYHGGEVGVNTEAFF; DNA: TGTGCTAGCTATCACGGGGGGGAAGTGGGGGTGAACACTGAAGCTTTCTTT
size: -; V: TRBV27; J: TRBJ1-1; D: -; CDR3: CASSSGAGRNTEAFF; DNA: TGTGCCAGCAGTTCCGGGGCGGGAAGGAACACTGAAGCTTTCTTT
size: -; V: TRBV12-5; J: TRBJ1-2; D: TRBD1; CDR3: CASGLVPGDREYGYTF; DNA: TGTGCTAGTGGTTTGGTACCCGGGGACAGGGAATATGGCTACACCTTC
size: few; V: TRBV4-2; J: TRBJ2-1; D: TRBD2; CDR3: CASSQEALGGAGGEQFF; DNA: TGTGCCAGCAGCCAAGAGGCCCTCGGGGGAGCGGGGGGTGAGCAGTTCTTC
size: few; V: TRBV20-1; J: TRBJ2-3; D: TRBD2; CDR3: CSARDWLAGTSTDTQYF; DNA: TGCAGTGCTAGAGATTGGCTAGCGGGGACGAGCACAGATACGCAGTATTTT
size: few; V: TRBV7-2; J: TRBJ1-1; D: -; CDR3: CASSLEGPRTEAFF; DNA: TGTGCCAGCAGCTTAGAGGGGCCCCGAACGGAAGCTTTCTTT
size: once; V: TRBV6-6; J: TRBJ2-1; D: TRBD1; CDR3: CASSYGRQGPSYNEQFF; DNA: TGTGCCAGCAGTTACGGGAGACAGGGACCTTCCTACAATGAGCAGTTCTTC
size: -; V: TRBV12-3/TRBV12-4; J: TRBJ2-1; D: -; CDR3: CASTGEEGGYNEQFF; DNA: TGTGCCAGCACCGGTGAAGAGGGGGGGTACAATGAGCAGTTCTTC
size: many; V: TRBV7-9; J: TRBJ1-1; D: -; CDR3: CASSLIDTEAFF; DNA: TGTGCCAGCAGCCTCATTGACACTGAAGCTTTCTTT
size: -; V: TRBV4-2; J: TRBJ1-3; D: TRBD1; CDR3: CASSQDREAGNTIYF; DNA: TGCGCCAGCAGCCAGGACAGGGAGGCTGGAAACACCATATATTTT
size: many; V: TRBV7-8; J: TRBJ2-3; D: -; CDR3: CASLSTDTQYF; DNA: TGTGCCAGCCTCAGCACAGATACGCAGTATTTT
size: few; V: TRBV29-1; J: TRBJ2-7; D: -; CDR3: CSVVDVTYEQYF; DNA: TGCAGCGTTGTAGACGTTACCTACGAGCAGTACTTC
size: -; V: TRBV4-1; J: TRBJ2-2; D: -; CDR3: CASSSRVHPNTGELFF; DNA: TGCGCCAGCAGCTCTAGGGTGCATCCGAACACCGGGGAGCTGTTTTTT
size: many; V: TRBV7-2; J: TRBJ2-1; D: -; CDR3: CASSPTPTYNEQFF; DNA: TGTGCCAGCAGCCCTACACCTACCTACAATGAGCAGTTCTTC
size: few; V: TRBV7-8; J: TRBJ2-1; D: TRBD1; CDR3: CASSYPGTVQNEQFF; DNA: TGTGCCAGCAGCTACCCCGGGACAGTACAAAATGAGCAGTTCTTC
size: -; V: TRBV7-2; J: TRBJ1-5; D: -; CDR3: CASSLGGTVSYSNQPQHF; DNA: TGTGCCAGCAGCTTAGGTGGCACAGTCTCTTATAGCAATCAGCCCCAGCATTTT
size: few; V: TRBV18; J: TRBJ1-1; D: TRBD1; CDR3: CASSPPGTGARTEAFF; DNA: TGTGCCAGCTCACCACCAGGCACAGGGGCAAGGACTGAAGCTTTCTTT
size: few; V: TRBV6-6; J: TRBJ2-7; D: -; CDR3: CASIDPTYYEQYF; DNA: TGTGCCAGCATCGACCCTACATACTACGAGCAGTACTTC
size: -; V: TRBV6-2/TRBV6-3; J: TRBJ1-6; D: TRBD1; CDR3: CASSYRGQGWSPLHF; DNA: TGTGCCAGCAGTTACCGAGGACAGGGGTGGTCACCCCTCCACTTT
size: -; V: TRBV28; J: TRBJ2-2; D: TRBD1; CDR3: CASSFGVPGQGKYTGELFF; DNA: TGTGCCAGCAGTTTTGGTGTTCCCGGACAGGGGAAATACACCGGGGAGCTGTTTTTT
size: few; V: TRBV10-3; J: TRBJ2-1; D: TRBD2; CDR3: CAIRPGLARYNEQFF; DNA: TGTGCCATCAGACCGGGACTAGCAAGGTACAATGAGCAGTTCTTC
size: few; V: TRBV7-6; J: TRBJ2-7; D: TRBD1; CDR3: CASSPSDRGISYEQYF; DNA: TGTGCCAGCAGCCCGTCGGACAGGGGAATCTCCTACGAGCAGTACTTC
size: -; V: TRBV28; J: TRBJ2-3; D: TRBD2; CDR3: CASSFPASGGITDTQYF; DNA: TGTGCCAGCAGTTTCCCAGCTAGCGGGGGAATCACAGATACGCAGTATTTT
size: -; V: TRBV25-1; J: TRBJ1-5; D: TRBD1; CDR3: CASSWDSESNQPQHF; DNA: TGTGCCAGCAGTTGGGACAGTGAGAGCAATCAGCCCCAGCATTTT
size: -; V: TRBV19; J: TRBJ2-1; D: -; CDR3: CASSIPGGSYNEQFF; DNA: TGTGCCAGTAGTATCCCTGGGGGCTCCTACAATGAGCAGTTCTTC
size: -; V: TRBV6-2/TRBV6-3; J: TRBJ1-5; D: -; CDR3: CASSYPTYIPQPQHF; DNA: TGTGCCAGCAGTTACCCGACTTACATCCCTCAGCCCCAGCATTTT
size: many; V: TRBV27; J: TRBJ2-5; D: -; CDR3: CASSSFPGDPQETQYF; DNA: TGTGCCAGCAGTTCCTTTCCAGGGGACCCCCAAGAGACCCAGTACTTC
size: many; V: TRBV5-4; J: TRBJ2-1; D: -; CDR3: CASSLEEGVRGNEQFF; DNA: TGTGCCAGCAGCTTGGAAGAGGGGGTAAGGGGAAATGAGCAGTTCTTC
size: -; V: TRBV19; J: TRBJ1-1; D: -; CDR3: CASSIGVGGSTEAFF; DNA: TGTGCCAGTAGTATAGGAGTAGGGGGATCCACTGAAGCTTTCTTT
size: many; V: TRBV7-2; J: TRBJ2-1; D: TRBD2; CDR3: CASSLVLSGGAYNEQFF; DNA: TGTGCCAGCAGCTTAGTCTTATCGGGGGGAGCCTACAATGAGCAGTTCTTC
size: -; V: TRBV7-6; J: TRBJ2-7; D: TRBD1; CDR3: CVSSPTGTGTLYEQYF; DNA: TGTGTCAGCAGCCCCACCGGGACAGGGACCCTCTACGAGCAGTACTTC
size: -; V: TRBV6-5; J: TRBJ2-3; D: -; CDR3: CASSYSTGYTDTQYF; DNA: TGTGCCAGCAGTTACTCGACAGGATACACAGATACGCAGTATTTT
size: -; V: TRBV6-5; J: TRBJ2-5; D: -; CDR3: CASSYFLNPGAETQYF; DNA: TGTGCCAGCAGTTACTTTCTAAACCCGGGGGCAGAGACCCAGTACTTC
size: few; V: TRBV7-6; J: TRBJ2-1; D: TRBD2; CDR3: CASSPLRGGLGEQFF; DNA: TGTGCCAGCAGCCCCCTCCGGGGGGGGCTTGGTGAGCAGTTCTTC
size: -; V: TRBV12-3/TRBV12-4; J: TRBJ2-7; D: -; CDR3: CASSAGLRSSYEQYF; DNA: TGTGCCAGCAGCGCGGGACTGAGGAGCTCCTACGAGCAGTACTTC
size: -; V: TRBV27; J: TRBJ1-5; D: -; CDR3: CASSFRGRLNQPQHF; DNA: TGTGCCAGCAGTTTCCGCGGCAGGTTGAATCAGCCCCAGCATTTT
size: -; V: TRBV6-6; J: TRBJ2-5; D: -; CDR3: CAVGGGTQYF; DNA: TGTGCCGTCGGAGGTGGGACCCAGTACTTC
size: -; V: TRBV20-1; J: TRBJ1-2; D: -; CDR3: CSARDPTLAYGYTF; DNA: TGCAGTGCTAGAGATCCCACCCTCGCCTATGGCTACACCTTC
size: -; V: TRBV15; J: TRBJ2-7; D: TRBD2; CDR3: CATSRDRGGTYEQYF; DNA: TGTGCCACCAGCAGAGATCGGGGGGGGACCTACGAGCAGTACTTC
size: many; V: TRBV7-9; J: TRBJ1-1; D: -; CDR3: CASSIQRNEAFF; DNA: TGTGCCAGCAGCATTCAGAGAAATGAAGCTTTCTTT
size: -; V: TRBV12-3/TRBV12-4; J: TRBJ1-2; D: TRBD1; CDR3: CASRNRDRAYGYTF; DNA: TGTGCCAGCAGGAACCGGGACAGGGCCTATGGCTACACCTTC
size: few; V: TRBV19; J: TRBJ1-1; D: -; CDR3: CASSTRWGAFTEAFF; DNA: TGTGCCAGTAGCACCCGTTGGGGGGCGTTCACTGAAGCTTTCTTT
size: few; V: TRBV7-2; J: TRBJ2-1; D: TRBD2; CDR3: CASSLAAAGAGGQFF; DNA: TGTGCCAGCAGCTTAGCTGCAGCGGGGGCCGGGGGGCAGTTCTTC
size: -; V: TRBV5-8; J: TRBJ1-6; D: -; CDR3: CASSLPFWFQNSPLHF; DNA: TGTGCCAGCAGCTTGCCGTTTTGGTTTCAGAATTCACCCCTCCACTTT
size: once; V: TRBV7-8; J: TRBJ2-1; D: TRBD2; CDR3: CASSALPRGDAYNEQFF; DNA: TGTGCCAGCAGCGCGCTTCCACGGGGGGATGCGTACAATGAGCAGTTCTTC
size: few; V: TRBV13; J: TRBJ2-3; D: TRBD2; CDR3: CASSGTSGGPYTDTQYF; DNA: TGTGCCAGCAGCGGGACTAGCGGGGGACCCTACACAGATACGCAGTATTTT